The T cell receptor (beta chain) described here comes from a study of blood T cell repertoires in COVID-19 (TCRdb year 2020). For the study in its entirety: Samples from collaborators originated in the United States, Italy and Spain and spanned both the acute and convalescent phases of COVID-19. The material from the prospective study consisted of cDNA or gDNA derived from T cells, B-cell-depleted T cells, or PBMCs. Subjects who had been exposed to COVID-19, were actively infected with it, or had recovered from it provided the deeply sampled blood TCRbeta repertoires that made up the dataset. The repertoires were made available in a free public database intended to serve as a resource for research on the immune response to SARS-CoV-2. The samples were drawn from the first 160 participants of the ongoing ImmuneRACE study and from some 1,300 subjects provided by 6 global collaborators. Sample metadata almost always included a de-identified subject ID, COVID-19 status, age in years and sex. Where HLA class I and class II types were available, the types were taken from metadata supplied by the sample provider, not from assay-based typing.

Of note for this clone: Its recognized antigen is unknown. No base-level quality is on record; no much larger clone is a single base apart.

General conclusions and limits of the study: How much clinical and demographic metadata was included differed by source and by participant, and the metadata was provided uncurated.

The germline ends are 4 bases apart after V is trimmed by 3 bases and J by 5 bases. Measured from the cysteine to the phenylalanine, the CDR3 is 11 residues long. Of all the DNA, just the CDR3 is kept, 33 bases in frame from base 1. In the germline V gene (reference sequence), CDR1 corresponds to LGHDT and CDR2 to YNNKEL. Whole blood was collected in K2EDTA tubes by collaborating institutions according to the institutions' own protocols. Collaborator samples were shipped for TCRbeta analysis as frozen whole blood, isolated PBMCs, or DNA extracted from either sample type. TCRbeta CDR3 regions were amplified from genomic DNA using the immunoSEQ Assay, a bias-controlled multiplex PCR. The study's processing was this. The number of nucleated cells in each sample was estimated by amplification of reference gene primers within the assay. To quantify the absolute abundance of each unique TCRbeta CDR3 rearrangement, sequence reads were collapsed and filtered. Productive Simpson clonality was computed per sample as the square root of Simpson's diversity index over productive rearrangements. TCRdb retrieved this table from immuneACCESS and kept in-frame rearrangements only. Not all clones are present; in checked studies, unresolved V genes account for under half, and no reason is known for the remainder. The DNA gave D and trimming, while V, J and clone size come from that table. The sample table holds approximately 77,000 clones, of which approximately 79% were seen once. Clones ranked in the top ten supply 15% to 20% of the sample.

The sample was peripheral blood. The chain is assembled from TRBV3-1 (or the pseudogene TRBV3-2) and TRBJ2-5, with the identity of the D gene unclear. The TCR was taken from a man aged 70 or older with active or convalescent COVID-19. For the CDR3, the sequence is CASSHSETQYF. The DNA reads TGTGCCAGCAGCCATTCTGAGACCCAGTACTTC.